These 23 T cell receptor beta chains share one sample of origin, sequenced in a study of blood T cells in healthy people across ages. The use of a sample-barcoded 5' primer and a J-beta primer mix characterized a second PCR of about 7 to 12 cycles. TCRdb itself ran the 5' RACE reads through MiXCR, one entry per CDR3 protein. The sample lists approximately 2,000,000 distinct CDR3 sequences; roughly two fifths were seen once. The specimen was blood. The receptors shown here come from a human donor in good health.

The V call is TRBV29-1, the J call TRBJ1-2; 8 nucleotides agree with TRBD1. The germline V gene has CDR1 SQVTM and CDR2 ANQGSEA. Trimming took 3 bases from V and 8 from J; bases not matched to a gene: 5. This CDR3 contains 12 residues. This CDR3 reads CSVDGQGHGYTF. DNA of the CDR3: TGCAGCGTTGATGGACAGGGCCACGGCTACACCTTC.

This clonotype was counted between two and nine times. The chain recombines TRBV11-2 with TRBJ2-7; the D gene is possibly TRBD1 (5 bases). CDR1 SGHAT and CDR2 FQNNGV come from the germline V gene. Trimming removed 1 base from V and 3 bases from J, with 13 bases in between. The CDR3 spans 15 residues. DNA for the CDR3: TGTGCCAGCAGCTTAGGACAGTCCCAGGGCTACGAGCAGTACTTC. This sequence encodes CASSLGQSQGYEQYF.

The chain combines TRBV4-2 with TRBJ2-1, with 8 bases matching TRBD1. The CDR3 has 16 amino acids. The junction had 7 bases not matched to a gene; V was cut back by 3 bases and J by 3 bases. The V gene's germline CDR1 is LGHNA and CDR2 YNFKEQ. The CDR3 DNA reads as TGTGCCAGCAGCCACCACAGGGGGGCAGGCTACAATGAGCAGTTCTTC. Its translation: CASSHHRGAGYNEQFF.

This clonotype was observed a single time. The gene calls are TRBV7-2 and TRBJ2-3; unclear D gene. CDR1 is SGHTA and CDR2 is FQGNSA in the germline V gene. CDR3 size: 14 residues. Trimming removed 5 bases at V and 6 bases at J, with 15 bases between. The CDR3 coding sequence is TGTGCCAGCAGCCTACGAACTGCCCCGGATACGCAGTATTTT. Protein: CASSLRTAPDTQYF.

This clonotype turned up a few times. The rearrangement uses TRBV6-5 and TRBJ1-2, with D perhaps matching TRBD1 (6 bases). V shed 6 bases and J shed 8 bases, with 16 bases lying between them. In germline, CDR1 is MNHEY, CDR2 SVGAGI. The CDR3 sequence is 13 residues long. As DNA, the CDR3 is TGTGCCAGCAGCCCCGACAGGTGTAGGGGCTACACCTTC. Translation: CASSPDRCRGYTF.

The CDR3 is CSVARDRGLGVNGYTF. CDR3 coding DNA: TGCAGCGTTGCCCGGGACAGGGGGCTCGGAGTTAATGGCTACACCTTC. The rearrangement uses TRBV29-1 and TRBJ1-2, with 12 bases fitting TRBD1. V shed 4 bases and J 6 bases; nucleotides not matched to a gene: 12. Germline V gives CDR1 SQVTM, CDR2 ANQGSEA. This CDR3 is 16 amino acids long.

This clonotype was observed once. The V call is TRBV7-3, the J call TRBJ2-1, with D possibly TRBD2 on 5 matching bases. Per germline, CDR1 SGHTA and CDR2 FQGTGA. Trimming stripped 0 bases from V and 5 bases from J, with 11 bases between. The CDR3 is 15 residues long. CDR3 sequence: CASSLTARSDNEQFF. The CDR3, as DNA: TGTGCCAGCAGCTTAACGGCTCGTAGCGACAATGAGCAGTTCTTC.

The chain couples TRBV29-1 to TRBJ1-1; 10 bases fit TRBD1. Trimming removed 5 bases from V and 5 bases from J; junction bases left unmatched: 11. The CDR3 spans 15 residues. From germline, CDR1 is SQVTM and CDR2 ANQGSEA. CDR3 nucleotides: TGCAGCGTTAGAGGGACAGGGGAGTTTTTAACTGAAGCTTTCTTT. It encodes CSVRGTGEFLTEAFF.

This chain connects TRBV11-2 to TRBJ1-4; 7 bases line up with TRBD1. CDR1 is SGHAT and CDR2 is FQNNGV in the germline V gene. The CDR3 extends over 15 amino acids. V lost 5 bases to trimming and J lost 5 bases; unmatched junction nucleotides: 8. The CDR3 DNA sequence: TGTGCCAGCAGCCCCTGGACAGGACAAAATGAAAAACTGTTTTTT. Translation gives CASSPWTGQNEKLFF.

This clonotype was found a few times. The chain employs TRBV7-2 and TRBJ2-1; TRBD1 matches 8 bases. The CDR3 totals 16 residues. After removal of 7 bases from V and 4 bases from J, the junction contained 12 bases not matched to a gene. Per germline, CDR1 SGHTA and CDR2 FQGNSA. In DNA, the CDR3 is TGTGCCAGCACCGGACTAACGACAGGGGTTTACAATGAGCAGTTCTTC. Protein sequence: CASTGLTTGVYNEQFF.

V gene TRBV7-2 combines with J gene TRBJ2-7; D unresolved. CDR1 and CDR2 from the germline V gene are SGHTA and FQGNSA. The CDR3 runs 13 residues. V lost 5 bases and J lost 6, with 14 bases in between. The CDR3 region is CASSTVVASEQYF. CDR3 sequence (DNA): TGTGCCAGCAGCACTGTCGTGGCCTCCGAGCAGTACTTC.

The chain couples TRBV12-3 or TRBV12-4 to TRBJ2-7; 11 bases are a match to TRBD1. J was trimmed by 6 bases and V by 5 bases; bases with no gene match: 9. The CDR3 covers 15 residues. CDR3 DNA: TGTGCCAGCAGTCTAACCGGGACAGGGGGGGCCGAGCAGTACTTC. Translated: CASSLTGTGGAEQYF.

The chain has TRBV28 and TRBJ1-2; 8 bases match TRBD1. Germline V gene sequence: CDR1 MDHEN, CDR2 SYDVKM. The CDR3 has 13 residues. The trim removed 8 bases at V and 5 bases at J, leaving 7 bases unmatched. The CDR3 loop reads CASGQGFEYGYTF. The CDR3, as DNA: TGTGCCAGCGGACAGGGATTCGAGTATGGCTACACCTTC.

This chain connects TRBV12-3 or TRBV12-4 to TRBJ1-2; unclear D gene. Trimming removed 3 bases from V and 7 bases from J, with 15 bases in between. The CDR3 has 14 amino acids. The CDR3 DNA reads TGTGCCAGCAGTTTGTTAGGTGCGGTCTCTGGCTACACCTTC. Encoded protein: CASSLLGAVSGYTF.

The gene calls are TRBV7-2 and TRBJ2-5; D ambiguous. The germline gives CDR1 SGHTA, CDR2 FQGNSA. The CDR3 covers 15 residues. The V and J ends lost 0 bases and 2 bases respectively, with 10 bases between them. For the CDR3, the DNA is TGTGCCAGCAGCTTAGCACCCTATAGACAAGAGACCCAGTACTTC. Residues: CASSLAPYRQETQYF.

The chain joins TRBV20-1 to TRBJ1-2; 8 nucleotides align to TRBD1. CDR1 and CDR2 (germline): DFQATT, SNEGSKA (reference sequence). This CDR3 contains 11 residues. V lost 6 bases, J lost 13 bases, and 10 bases stayed unmatched. CDR3 loop: CSAGQGLRCTF. CDR3 nucleotide sequence: TGCAGTGCCGGACAGGGTCTGCGGTGCACCTTC.

This chain connects TRBV4-1 to TRBJ1-4; 9 bases are shared with TRBD1. The trim removed 3 bases at V and 7 bases at J, leaving 6 bases unmatched. The CDR3 runs to 15 residues. Per the germline V gene, CDR1 is MGHRA and CDR2 is YSYEKL. CDR3 sequence reads: CASSHRTGVTEKLFF. The CDR3 bases are TGCGCCAGCAGCCATAGGACAGGGGTTACTGAAAAACTGTTTTTT.

The chain employs TRBV7-9 and TRBJ1-1; D is ambiguous. The germline V and J ends were trimmed by 3 bases and 0 bases, with 17 bases remaining between them. Germline V lookup: CDR1 SEHNR, CDR2 FQNEAQ (reference sequence). The CDR3 length is 17 residues. The CDR3 coding sequence is TGTGCCAGCAGCTTCCCCAGGTACGTCTCCATGAACACTGAAGCTTTCTTT. Residues: CASSFPRYVSMNTEAFF.

This rearrangement joins TRBV18 to TRBJ2-1, with 14 bases that match TRBD2. The germline gives CDR1 KGHSH, CDR2 LQKENI. This CDR3 comprises 15 residues. After removal of 5 bases from V and 9 bases from J, the junction contained 6 bases not matched to a gene. DNA of the CDR3: TGTGCCAGCTCAATGACTAGCGGGGGGGCATTTGAGCAGTTCTTC. It translates to CASSMTSGGAFEQFF.

The chain is built from TRBV29-1 and TRBJ1-2; tentatively, D is TRBD1 (6 bases). Germline-derived CDR1 and CDR2 are SQVTM and ANQGSEA. The CDR3 sequence is 13 residues long. The germline V and J ends were trimmed by 4 bases and 2 bases, with 11 bases remaining between them. CDR3 loop: CSVGDRLNYGYTF. The CDR3 region has the DNA TGCAGCGTTGGTGACAGGTTGAACTATGGCTACACCTTC.

The gene calls are TRBV28 and TRBJ2-7, with 8 nucleotides matching TRBD1. The CDR3 has 16 amino acids. V lost 7 bases and J lost 7; bases outside the gene matches: 18. CDR1 MDHEN and CDR2 SYDVKM come from the germline V gene. The DNA of the CDR3 is TGTGCCAGCACTTACGGTTGGGGAGGACAGGGAGAAGAGCAGTACTTC. Translation gives CASTYGWGGQGEEQYF.

This clonotype has a handful of counts. The chain employs TRBV12-3 or TRBV12-4 and TRBJ1-4; 7 bases align to TRBD1. CDR3 length equals 14 residues. Trimming removed 5 bases from V and 7 bases from J; junction bases left unmatched: 7. Here the CDR3 DNA reads TGTGCCAGCAGTCAAGCAGGGGGTGGTGAAAAACTGTTTTTT. Its translation: CASSQAGGGEKLFF.

This clonotype was seen a few times. The chain has TRBV20-1 and TRBJ1-2, with D possibly being TRBD1 (6 bases). Trimming pared 2 bases from V and 5 bases from J, leaving 18 bases between. The CDR3 is 15 residues long. Germline assignment: CDR1 DFQATT and CDR2 SNEGSKA (reference sequence). The CDR3 protein is CSARIDPGGEYGYTF. The DNA for the CDR3 is TGCAGTGCTAGAATTGACCCGGGGGGCGAGTATGGCTACACCTTC.